The 6 T cell receptor beta chains below were found in one sample sequenced in a study of shared clonotypes between healthy human individuals. The protocol was immunoSEQ multiplex PCR, while the TCRdb copy is restricted to in-frame clones and leaves out a portion. The data contain roughly 500,000 clones, approximately 82% of them singletons. The source material was PBMCs. Receptor source: a woman between 35 and 50 years old in good health. Some clones in this sample may be carry-over from other donors' samples.

This clone was observed a few times. The same CDR3 is also encoded by other DNA sequences in this sample. The chain recombines TRBV29-1 with TRBJ1-4; TRBD1 aligns across 9 bases. Per the germline V gene, CDR1 is SQVTM and CDR2 is ANQGSEA. The CDR3 contains 13 residues. J lost 6 bases, V lost 3 bases, and 2 bases had no gene match. The CDR3 region is CSVETGGDEKLFF. The DNA for the CDR3 is TGCAGCGTTGAGACAGGGGGGGATGAAAAACTGTTTTTT.

The CDR3 DNA sequence: TGTGCCAGCAGTGCTAAGGTGGCAGGCCCTAATTCTTCCGAGCAGTACTTC. Its protein is CASSAKVAGPNSSEQYF. The chain is built from TRBV2 and TRBJ2-7; D uncertain. With 4 bases removed from V and 6 bases from J, the gap between germline ends came to 25 bases. The CDR3 totals 17 residues. Germline V gene lookup returns CDR1 SNHLY and CDR2 FYNNEI.

The chain carries TRBV11-2 and TRBJ2-7; the match to TRBD2 covers 7 bases. The CDR3 covers 14 residues. Germline trimming cut 0 bases from V and 5 bases from J; bases unmatched to any gene: 4. Germline CDR1 SGHAT, CDR2 FQNNGV. For the CDR3, the DNA is TGTGCCAGCAGCTTAGACCGACTAGCCGACGAGCAGTACTTC. Its translation is CASSLDRLADEQYF.

The chain links TRBV4-1 to TRBJ2-5; TRBD2 matches at 11 bases. The V and J ends lost 4 bases and 5 bases, in that order; junction bases with no gene match: 9. Germline V gene sequence: CDR1 MGHRA, CDR2 YSYEKL. The CDR3 consists of 16 residues. As DNA, the CDR3 is TGCGCCAGCAGCCTCGGGCTTAGCGGGAGGGCGGAGACCCAGTACTTC. Translation gives CASSLGLSGRAETQYF.

This chain uses TRBV5-4 with TRBJ1-2, with D possibly being TRBD1 (5 bases). The CDR3 has 14 residues. Germline CDR1 is SGHNT and CDR2 is YYREEE (reference sequence). Trimming left V 2 bases short and J 4 bases short, with 12 bases between. CDR3 bases: TGTGCCAGCAGCTTCCAGGGTTTAGGCTATGGCTACACCTTC. Protein: CASSFQGLGYGYTF. Complete variable domain (other parts from reference TRBV5-4 and TRBJ1-2): ETGVTQSPTHLIKTRGQQVTLRCSSQSGHNTVSWYQQALGQGPQFIFQYYREEENGRGNFPPRFSGLQFPNYSSELNVNALELDDSALYLCASSFQGLGYGYTFGSGTRLTVV.

The chain carries TRBV30 and TRBJ1-1; D uncertain. CDR3 length: 14 residues. CDR1 and CDR2 (germline): GTSNPN, SVGIG (reference sequence). The V end was cut by 0 bases, the J end by 1 base, with 9 bases between. The CDR3, as DNA: TGTGCCTGGAGTGTTACCTTGGGGAACACTGAAGCTTTCTTT. Its protein product is CAWSVTLGNTEAFF.